This TCR beta chain was documented in a study of CD4 T cells in relation to SARS-CoV-2 and coronaviruses. As for this clone: The antigen is unknown.

CDR3 length: 13 residues. Germline lookup yields CDR1 SGHTA and CDR2 FQGNSA. With 5 bases removed from V and 5 bases from J, the gap between germline ends came to 12 bases. Some clones are missing from TCRdb's copy, which holds only in-frame ones; the method was immunoSEQ multiplex PCR. The table has roughly 25,000 clones, less than 80% seen once. Unexposed donor CD4+ T cells date from about 2011-2018, before the COVID-19 pandemic. Isolation of CD4+ T cells took place after roughly nine days in culture. Roughly 2 million PBMCs per well were cultured with around 10 IU/ml IL-2. The rearrangement links TRBV7-2 to TRBJ1-2; no firm D call. This TCR was recovered from a human donor in good health. The specimen was CD4+ T cells from PBMCs, cultured in vitro. Here the CDR3 reads CASSPSTGYGYTF. CDR3 bases: TGTGCCAGCAGCCCCTCGACGGGATATGGCTACACCTTC.